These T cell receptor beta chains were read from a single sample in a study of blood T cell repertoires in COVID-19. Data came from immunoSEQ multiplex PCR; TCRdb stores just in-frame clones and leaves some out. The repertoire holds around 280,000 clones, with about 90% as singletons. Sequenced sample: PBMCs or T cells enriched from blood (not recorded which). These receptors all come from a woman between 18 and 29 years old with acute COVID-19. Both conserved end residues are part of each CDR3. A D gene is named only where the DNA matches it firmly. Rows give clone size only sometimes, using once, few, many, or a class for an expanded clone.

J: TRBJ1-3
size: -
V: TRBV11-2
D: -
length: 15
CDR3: CASSPQTAAGNTIYF
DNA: TGTGCCAGCAGCCCGCAGACGGCGGCCGGAAACACCATATATTTT

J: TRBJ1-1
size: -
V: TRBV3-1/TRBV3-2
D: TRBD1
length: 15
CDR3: CASSLRWDRSTEAFF
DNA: TGTGCCAGCAGCCTACGCTGGGACAGATCCACTGAAGCTTTCTTT

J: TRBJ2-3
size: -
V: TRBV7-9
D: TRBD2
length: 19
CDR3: CASRSKVGGLAASTDTQYF
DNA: TGTGCCAGCAGATCAAAAGTAGGCGGACTAGCGGCTAGCACAGATACGCAGTATTTT

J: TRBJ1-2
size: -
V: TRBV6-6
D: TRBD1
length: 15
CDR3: CASSLNRDRVKGYTF
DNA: TGTGCCAGCAGTTTGAACCGGGACAGGGTGAAAGGCTACACCTTC

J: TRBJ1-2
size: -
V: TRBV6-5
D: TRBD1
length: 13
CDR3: CASRAGQSYGYTF
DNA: TGTGCCAGCAGGGCGGGACAGAGCTATGGCTACACCTTC

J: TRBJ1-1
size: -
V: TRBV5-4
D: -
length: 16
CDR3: CASSHEGGGPNTEAFF
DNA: TGTGCCAGCAGCCACGAGGGGGGAGGGCCGAACACTGAAGCTTTCTTT

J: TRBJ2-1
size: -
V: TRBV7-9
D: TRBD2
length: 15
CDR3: CASSFEGLAGNEQFF
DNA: TGTGCCAGCAGCTTCGAGGGACTAGCAGGTAATGAGCAGTTCTTC

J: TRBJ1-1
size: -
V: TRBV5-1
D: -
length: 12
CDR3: CASSYPGETAFF
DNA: TGCGCCAGCAGCTACCCAGGGGAGACAGCTTTCTTT

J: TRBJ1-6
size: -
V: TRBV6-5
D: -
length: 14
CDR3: CASSPGQHNSPLHF
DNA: TGTGCCAGCAGCCCAGGACAGCATAATTCACCCCTCCACTTT

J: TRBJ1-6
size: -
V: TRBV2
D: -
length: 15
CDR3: CASSEAGRDNSPLHF
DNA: TGTGCCAGCAGTGAAGCAGGCAGGGATAATTCACCCCTCCACTTT

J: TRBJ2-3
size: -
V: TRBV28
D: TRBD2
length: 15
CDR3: CATKTGTSGTDTQYF
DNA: TGTGCCACCAAAACCGGGACTAGCGGCACAGATACGCAGTATTTT

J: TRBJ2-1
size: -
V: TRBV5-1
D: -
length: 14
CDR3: CASNRVAPYNEQFF
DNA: TGCGCCAGCAACAGGGTAGCCCCCTACAATGAGCAGTTCTTC

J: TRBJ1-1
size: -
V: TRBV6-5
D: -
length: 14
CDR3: CASHPREYSTEAFF
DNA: TGTGCCAGCCACCCTCGGGAGTATAGCACTGAAGCTTTCTTT

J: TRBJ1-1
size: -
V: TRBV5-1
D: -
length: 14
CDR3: CASSLAVLNTEAFF
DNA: TGCGCCAGCAGCTTGGCCGTCTTGAACACTGAAGCTTTCTTT

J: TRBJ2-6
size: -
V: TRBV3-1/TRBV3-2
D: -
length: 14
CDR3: CASSFTQGPNVLTF
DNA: TGTGCCAGCAGCTTTACTCAGGGGCCGAACGTCCTGACTTTC

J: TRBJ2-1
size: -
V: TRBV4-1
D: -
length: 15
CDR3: CASSLGGSSYNEQFF
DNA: TGCGCCAGCAGCCTCGGTGGGAGCTCCTACAATGAGCAGTTCTTC

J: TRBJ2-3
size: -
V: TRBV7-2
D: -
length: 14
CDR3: CASSLGTGTDTQYF
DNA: TGTGCCAGCAGCTTAGGGACAGGCACAGATACGCAGTATTTT

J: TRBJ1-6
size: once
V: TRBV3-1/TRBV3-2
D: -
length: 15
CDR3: CASSRNRGVNSPLHF
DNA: TGTGCCAGCAGCCGGAACCGGGGGGTTAATTCACCCCTCCACTTT

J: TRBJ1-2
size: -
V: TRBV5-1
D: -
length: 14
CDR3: CASSLGTVDYGYTF
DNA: TGCGCCAGCAGCTTGGGGACAGTTGACTATGGCTACACCTTC

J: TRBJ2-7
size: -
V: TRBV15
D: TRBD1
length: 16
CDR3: CATSREGTGPTYEQYF
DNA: TGTGCCACCAGCAGAGAAGGGACAGGGCCCACCTACGAGCAGTACTTC

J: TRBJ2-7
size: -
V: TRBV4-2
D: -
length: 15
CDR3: CASSQDLTRGYEQYF
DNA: TGTGCCAGCAGCCAAGATTTGACCCGGGGCTACGAGCAGTACTTC

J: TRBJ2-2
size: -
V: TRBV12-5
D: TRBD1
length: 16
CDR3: CASGLVAGGGTGELFF
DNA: TGTGCTAGTGGTTTGGTGGCAGGGGGCGGGACCGGGGAGCTGTTTTTT

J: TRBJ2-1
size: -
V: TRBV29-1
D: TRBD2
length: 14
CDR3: CSAVSGTSYNEQFF
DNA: TGCAGCGCCGTAAGCGGGACCTCCTACAATGAGCAGTTCTTC

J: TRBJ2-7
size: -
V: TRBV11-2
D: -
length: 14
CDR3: CASSPPGNHYEQYF
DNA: TGTGCCAGCAGCCCGCCCGGGAACCACTACGAGCAGTACTTC

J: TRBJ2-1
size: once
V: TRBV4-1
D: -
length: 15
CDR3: CASSLPSSNVYEQFF
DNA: TGCGCCAGCAGCCTGCCTAGCTCCAACGTCTATGAGCAGTTCTTC

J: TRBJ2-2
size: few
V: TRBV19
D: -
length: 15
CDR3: CASTQRRENTGELFF
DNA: TGTGCCAGTACCCAGCGTCGGGAGAACACCGGGGAGCTGTTTTTT

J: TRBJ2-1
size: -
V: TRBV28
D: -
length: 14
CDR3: CASSLVQGLDEQFF
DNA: TGTGCCAGCAGTTTAGTCCAGGGTTTGGATGAGCAGTTCTTC

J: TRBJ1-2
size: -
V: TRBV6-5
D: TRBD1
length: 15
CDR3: CASSYSRQGAWGYTF
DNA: TGTGCCAGCAGTTACTCACGGCAGGGGGCGTGGGGCTACACCTTC

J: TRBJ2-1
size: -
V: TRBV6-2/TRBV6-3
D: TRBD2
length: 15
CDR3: CASSYRSSGYNEQFF
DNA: TGTGCCAGCAGTTACCGGTCTAGCGGATACAATGAGCAGTTCTTC

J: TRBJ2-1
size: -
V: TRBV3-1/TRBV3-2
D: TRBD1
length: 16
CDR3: CASSQDLQGVYNEQFF
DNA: TGTGCCAGCAGCCAAGACCTACAGGGGGTCTACAATGAGCAGTTCTTC

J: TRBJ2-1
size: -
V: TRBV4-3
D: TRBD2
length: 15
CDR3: CASSQTGLAVIEQFF
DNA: TGCGCCAGCAGCCAGACGGGACTAGCGGTAATTGAGCAGTTCTTC

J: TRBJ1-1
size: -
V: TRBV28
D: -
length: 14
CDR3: CASSFGGTRLEAFF
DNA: TGTGCCAGCAGTTTTGGAGGGACCCGCCTTGAAGCTTTCTTT

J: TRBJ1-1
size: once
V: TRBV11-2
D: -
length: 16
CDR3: CASSLGENSMNTEAFF
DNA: TGTGCCAGCAGCTTAGGGGAGAATTCCATGAACACTGAAGCTTTCTTT

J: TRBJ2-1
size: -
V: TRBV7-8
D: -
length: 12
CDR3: CASSTRAGEQFF
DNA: TGTGCCAGCAGCACCAGGGCTGGTGAGCAGTTCTTC

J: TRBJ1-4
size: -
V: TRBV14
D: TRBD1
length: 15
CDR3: CASSPGQATNEKLFF
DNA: TGTGCCAGCAGCCCCGGACAGGCAACTAATGAAAAACTGTTTTTT

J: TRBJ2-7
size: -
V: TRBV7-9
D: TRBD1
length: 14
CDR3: CASSLLTGGYEQYF
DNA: TGTGCCAGCAGCTTATTAACAGGGGGATACGAGCAGTACTTC

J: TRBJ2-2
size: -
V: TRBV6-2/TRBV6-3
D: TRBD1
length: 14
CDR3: CASSGTGGARELFF
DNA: TGTGCCAGCAGTGGGACAGGGGGGGCCCGGGAGCTGTTTTTT

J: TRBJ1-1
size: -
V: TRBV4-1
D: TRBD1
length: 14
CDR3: CASRKTGGDTEAFF
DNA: TGCGCCAGCAGAAAGACAGGGGGAGACACTGAAGCTTTCTTT

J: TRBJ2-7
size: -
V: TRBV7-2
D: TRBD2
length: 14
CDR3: CASSQMGGSYEQYF
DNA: TGTGCCAGCAGCCAGATGGGGGGGTCCTACGAGCAGTACTTC

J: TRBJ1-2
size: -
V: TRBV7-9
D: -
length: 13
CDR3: CASSSPGDYGYTF
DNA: TGTGCCAGCAGCTCGCCAGGGGACTATGGCTACACCTTC

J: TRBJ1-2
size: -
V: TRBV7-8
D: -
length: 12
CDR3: CASGSPNYGYTF
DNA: TGTGCCAGCGGGAGCCCTAACTATGGCTACACCTTC

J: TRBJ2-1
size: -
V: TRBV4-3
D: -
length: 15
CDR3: CASSQESGHYNEQFF
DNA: TGCGCCAGCAGCCAAGAGTCAGGGCACTACAATGAGCAGTTCTTC

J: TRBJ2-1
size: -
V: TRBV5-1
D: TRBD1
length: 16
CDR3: CASSSGQASSYNEQFF
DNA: TGCGCCAGCAGCTCCGGACAGGCTAGCTCCTACAATGAGCAGTTCTTC

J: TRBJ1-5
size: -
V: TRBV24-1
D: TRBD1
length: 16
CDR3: CATSDSRQGSNQPQHF
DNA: TGTGCCACCAGTGATTCGAGACAGGGGAGCAATCAGCCCCAGCATTTT

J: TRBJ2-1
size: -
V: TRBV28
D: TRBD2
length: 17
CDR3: CASSFPGTSGRKHEQFF
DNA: TGTGCCAGCAGTTTCCCCGGGACTAGCGGGAGAAAGCATGAGCAGTTCTTC

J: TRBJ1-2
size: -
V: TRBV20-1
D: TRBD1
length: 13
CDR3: CSASKNRGYGYTF
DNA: TGCAGTGCTAGTAAGAACAGGGGCTATGGCTACACCTTC

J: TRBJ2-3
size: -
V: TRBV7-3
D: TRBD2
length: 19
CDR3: CASSLRGLAGVRGTDTQYF
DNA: TGTGCCAGCAGCTTACGCGGACTAGCGGGAGTGAGGGGCACAGATACGCAGTATTTT

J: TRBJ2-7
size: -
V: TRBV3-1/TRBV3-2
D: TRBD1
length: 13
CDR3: CASSTDRVPEQYF
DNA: TGTGCCAGCAGTACAGACAGGGTCCCCGAGCAGTACTTC

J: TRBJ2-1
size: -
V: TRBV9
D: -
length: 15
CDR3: CASSVNPAAYNEQFF
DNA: TGTGCCAGCAGCGTAAACCCAGCGGCCTACAATGAGCAGTTCTTC

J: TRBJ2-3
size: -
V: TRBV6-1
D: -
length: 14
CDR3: CASSSNSDTDTQYF
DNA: TGTGCCAGCAGCTCGAATAGCGACACAGATACGCAGTATTTT

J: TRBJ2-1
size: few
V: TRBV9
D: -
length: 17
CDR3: CASSAPIGVSANNEQFF
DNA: TGTGCCAGCAGCGCCCCAATAGGTGTTAGCGCGAACAATGAGCAGTTCTTC

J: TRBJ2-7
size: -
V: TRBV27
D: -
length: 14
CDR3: CASSYDGSSYEQYF
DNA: TGTGCCAGCAGTTATGACGGGAGCTCCTACGAGCAGTACTTC

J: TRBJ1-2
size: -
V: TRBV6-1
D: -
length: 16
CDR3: CASSDFGAPSNYGYTF
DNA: TGTGCCAGCAGTGACTTTGGGGCACCCTCTAACTATGGCTACACCTTC

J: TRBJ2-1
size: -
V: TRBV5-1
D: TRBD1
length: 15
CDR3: CASSLQGYSYNEQFF
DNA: TGCGCCAGCAGCTTACAGGGGTATTCCTACAATGAGCAGTTCTTC

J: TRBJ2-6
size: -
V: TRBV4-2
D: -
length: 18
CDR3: CASSQDRAGLAGANVLTF
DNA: TGTGCCAGCAGCCAAGATCGCGCGGGGTTGGCTGGGGCCAACGTCCTGACTTTC

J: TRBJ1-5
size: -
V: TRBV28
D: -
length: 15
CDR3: CASSRGGFGNQPQHF
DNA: TGTGCCAGCAGCCGGGGGGGGTTTGGCAATCAGCCCCAGCATTTT

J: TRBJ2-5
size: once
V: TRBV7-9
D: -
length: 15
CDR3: CASSFRKTGIETQYF
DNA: TGTGCCAGCAGCTTTAGGAAAACAGGGATAGAGACCCAGTACTTC